The clone carrying this T cell receptor (beta chain) was seen a handful of times. The antigen remains unidentified. Germline V gene lookup returns CDR1 LGHNA and CDR2 YNFKEQ. The CDR3 consists of 14 residues. This sample is part of a study of blood T cells in healthy people across ages. Alongside a J-beta primer mix, a sample-barcoded 5' primer served in a second PCR lasting about 7 to 12 cycles. All cDNA molecules were each tagged by a template-switch adaptor with 12 random nucleotides. TCRdb itself ran the 5' RACE reads through MiXCR, one entry per CDR3 protein. The repertoire includes roughly 1,300,000 distinct CDR3 sequences, 55% to 75% of them detected once, and over 5% sits in the top ten. Study results and caveats: The study lacked donor CMV status, which possibly confounded expanded clonotype changes. A greater number of naive CD4+ cells and higher diversity distinguished long-lived donors from aged donors.

This receptor was identified in a man younger than 35 in good health. The source material was blood. The J gene is TRBJ2-4, the V gene TRBV4-2; TRBD1 agrees at 8 bases. The J call may be in error: the DNA end matches TRBJ2-7 better. The CDR3 nucleotides are TGTGCCAGCAGCCACGGACAGGGTGGGTACGAGCAGTACTTC. This translates into CASSHGQGGYEQYF.